Listed here are 28 T cell receptor beta chains from one sample, sequenced in a study of CD8+ T cells in alopecia areata. Stated treatment: oral pan-JAK inhibitor, 5-10 mg twice daily. Isolated RNA was reverse transcribed into cDNA used as the sequencing template. The repertoire was sequenced with immunoSEQ multiplex PCR; TCRdb's copy has only in-frame clones and lacks some. This sample yields about 200,000 clones, of which 45% to 65% are seen a single time; over 3% belongs to the top ten. This specimen was CD4+ T cells sorted from blood, taken at week 4, from a patient treated with tofacitinib. Every receptor here comes from a human donor with alopecia areata.

Note on this clone: This same CDR3 is encoded by further DNA sequences in the sample. V gene TRBV29-1 combines with J gene TRBJ2-3; D might be TRBD2 (6 bases). Per the germline V gene, CDR1 is SQVTM and CDR2 is ANQGSEA. V gave up 3 bases and J gave up 1 base, with 11 bases separating them. The CDR3 runs 14 residues. The CDR3 DNA sequence: TGCAGCGTTGAGGGGCGGGGTGGCACAGATACGCAGTATTTT. This sequence encodes CSVEGRGGTDTQYF.

The rearrangement joins TRBV2 to TRBJ1-5; D remains ambiguous. CDR3 length: 13 residues. Germline V gives CDR1 SNHLY, CDR2 FYNNEI. Trimming stripped 4 bases from V and 1 base from J, with 5 bases between. The CDR3: CASSARSNQPQHF. CDR3 nucleotides: TGTGCCAGCAGTGCACGGAGCAATCAGCCCCAGCATTTT.

The V call is TRBV9, the J call TRBJ2-3; possible D gene TRBD1, 6 bases. CDR1 is SGDLS, CDR2 YYNGEE, per germline. The CDR3 length is 15 residues. Trimming took off 3 bases at V and 2 bases at J, with 13 bases between the two ends. The CDR3 DNA sequence: TGTGCCAGCAGCGGAAGGTCAGGGGCCACAGATACGCAGTATTTT. Amino acid sequence: CASSGRSGATDTQYF.

This rearrangement joins TRBV15 to TRBJ2-5; the D gene is possibly TRBD2 (7 bases). This CDR3 has 15 amino acids. V was trimmed by 1 base and J by 5 bases, leaving 14 bases between them. CDR1 is LNHNV, CDR2 YYDKDF, per germline (reference sequence). The CDR3 region has the DNA TGTGCCACCAGCAGAGGGGGGGGCGAAATTGAGACCCAGTACTTC. Encoded protein: CATSRGGGEIETQYF.

CDR3 coding DNA: TGCAGCGGGACAGGGGGCTCTGAAGCTTTCTTT. This sequence encodes CSGTGGSEAFF. The rearrangement uses TRBV29-1 and TRBJ1-1, with 11 nucleotides matching TRBD1. This CDR3 region has 11 residues. CDR1 and CDR2 from the germline V gene are SQVTM and ANQGSEA. The J segment lost 6 bases and the V segment lost 7 bases, leaving 1 base of the junction unmatched.

The V and J genes are TRBV5-1 and TRBJ2-7; possibly TRBD1 for D (5 bases). Germline-derived CDR1 and CDR2 are SGHRS and YFSETQ. Trimming left V 3 bases short and J 9 bases short, with 16 bases between. CDR3 length equals 13 residues. The CDR3 loop is CASSWERQGMQYF. As DNA, the CDR3 is TGCGCCAGCAGCTGGGAACGGCAGGGTATGCAGTACTTC. The full variable domain, in which reference TRBV5-1 and TRBJ2-7 provide the parts outside the CDR3, is KAGVTQTPRYLIKTRGQQVTLSCSPISGHRSVSWYQQTPGQGLQFLFEYFSETQRNKGNFPGRFSGRQFSNSRSEMNVSTLELGDSALYLCASSWERQGMQYFGPGTRLTVT.

Here the CDR3 DNA reads TGTGCCTGGAGTAGACAGGGGTGGAACACTGAAGCTTTCTTT. Protein sequence: CAWSRQGWNTEAFF. The J gene is TRBJ1-1, the V gene TRBV30; 8 bases map to TRBD1. Germline assignment: CDR1 GTSNPN and CDR2 SVGIG (reference sequence). J gave up 1 base and V 2 bases, and 3 bases lay outside the gene matches. CDR3 length equals 14 residues. The full variable domain, with the rest looked up from reference TRBV30 and TRBJ1-1, is SQTIHQWPATLVQPVGSPLSLECTVEGTSNPNLYWYRQAAGRGLQLLFYSVGIGQISSEVPQNLSASRPQDRQFILSSKKLLLSDSGFYLCAWSRQGWNTEAFFGQGTRLTVV.

This clone showed up just a few times. The chain joins TRBV9 to TRBJ2-7; D is undetermined. CDR1 SGDLS and CDR2 YYNGEE come from the germline V gene. The CDR3 length is 16 residues. Trimming left V 5 bases short and J 0 bases short, with 18 bases between. The CDR3 loop is CASREKYMVPSYEQYF. CDR3 nucleotides: TGTGCCAGCAGGGAAAAATACATGGTGCCCTCCTACGAGCAGTACTTC. Full variable domain (rest looked up from reference TRBV9 and TRBJ2-7): DSGVTQTPKHLITATGQRVTLRCSPRSGDLSVYWYQQSLDQGLQFLIQYYNGEERAKGNILERFSAQQFPDLHSELNLSSLELGDSALYFCASREKYMVPSYEQYFGPGTRLTVT.

The chain employs TRBV6-1 and TRBJ2-6, with D hard to call. V was clipped by 3 bases and J by 1 base, with 10 bases between them. Germline CDR1 and CDR2: MNHNS and SASEGT. The CDR3 extends over 16 amino acids. DNA for the CDR3: TGTGCCAGCAGTGACCCAGATTTGTCTGGGGCCAACGTCCTGACTTTC. This codes for CASSDPDLSGANVLTF.

This sequence joins TRBV5-4 and TRBJ2-7; tentative D call: TRBD1 (5 bases). Trimming removed 4 bases at V and 1 base at J, with 12 bases between. CDR1 is SGHNT, CDR2 YYREEE, per germline (reference sequence). The CDR3 sequence is 14 residues long. This CDR3 is CASSRDSGSYEQYF. DNA for the CDR3: TGTGCCAGCAGCCGCGACAGTGGATCCTACGAGCAGTACTTC. Full variable domain (remainder filled in from reference TRBV5-4 and TRBJ2-7): ETGVTQSPTHLIKTRGQQVTLRCSSQSGHNTVSWYQQALGQGPQFIFQYYREEENGRGNFPPRFSGLQFPNYSSELNVNALELDDSALYLCASSRDSGSYEQYFGPGTRLTVT.

The chain combines TRBV30 with TRBJ1-3; D unclear. Germline V gene data show CDR1 as GTSNPN and CDR2 as SVGIG (reference sequence). Trimming took off 5 bases at V and 0 bases at J, with 11 bases between the two ends. The CDR3 loop spans 14 amino acids. CDR3 nucleotide sequence: TGTGCCTGGTCTAGTCGGAACTCTGGAAACACCATATATTTT. This codes for CAWSSRNSGNTIYF.

This clone showed up just a few times. V gene TRBV7-9 combines with J gene TRBJ2-5; D gene unclear. The CDR3 totals 13 residues. In germline, CDR1 is SEHNR, CDR2 FQNEAQ (reference sequence). The V end lost 3 bases, the J end lost 2 bases, and 7 bases lay between the germline ends. The CDR3 is CASSLTVQETQYF. DNA of the CDR3: TGTGCCAGCAGCTTGACGGTACAAGAGACCCAGTACTTC.

V is TRBV7-2 and J is TRBJ1-2; 7 bases are shared with TRBD1. This CDR3 has 14 amino acids. Germline lookup yields CDR1 SGHTA and CDR2 FQGNSA. V gave up 3 bases and J gave up 1 base; unmatched junction bases: 2. The CDR3 DNA follows: TGTGCCAGCAGCTTTACAGGGGTTAACTATGGCTACACCTTC. It specifies CASSFTGVNYGYTF.

This chain links TRBV10-3 with TRBJ1-2; 7 nucleotides agree with TRBD1. CDR3 length equals 13 residues. Germline V lookup: CDR1 ENHRY, CDR2 SYGVKD. V shed 3 bases and J 6 bases; nucleotides not matched to a gene: 4. CDR3 sequence (DNA): TGTGCCATCAGTGAACAAGGGACAGATGGCTACACCTTC. This encodes CAISEQGTDGYTF.

There are a few counts of this clone. The chain has TRBV11-2 and TRBJ1-1, with no clear D. The germline CDR1 and CDR2 sequences are SGHAT and FQNNGV. The V gene lost 2 bases and the J gene lost 1 base, with 8 bases spanning the gap. The CDR3 is 14 residues long. CDR3 in DNA: TGTGCCAGCAGCTTAACTTTGGCGAACACTGAAGCTTTCTTT. Its protein product is CASSLTLANTEAFF.

The genes are TRBV11-2 and TRBJ1-2; D is perhaps TRBD1 (5 bases). V lost 6 bases to trimming and J lost 3 bases, with 11 bases between them. Looked up from germline, CDR1 is SGHAT and CDR2 is FQNNGV. The CDR3 is 13 residues long. The CDR3 is CASRSGTDYGYTF. Here the CDR3 DNA reads TGTGCCAGCAGGTCCGGGACTGACTATGGCTACACCTTC.

The gene calls are TRBV6-6 and TRBJ2-7; perhaps TRBD1 as D (5 bases). Looked up from germline, CDR1 is MNHNY and CDR2 is SVGAGI (reference sequence). Trimming took off 2 bases at V and 1 base at J, with 9 bases between the two ends. The CDR3 has 14 residues. This CDR3 is CASSYPGQSYEQYF. The CDR3 bases are TGTGCCAGCAGTTACCCCGGACAATCCTACGAGCAGTACTTC.

The chain employs TRBV2 and TRBJ2-5, with TRBD2 matching 11 bases. The CDR3 totals 17 residues. Germline CDR1 SNHLY, CDR2 FYNNEI. Unmatched junction bases numbered 9, after V lost 5 bases and J lost 1 base. Written as DNA, the CDR3 is TGTGCCAGCAGTCACCACCGACTAGCGGGGAGCCAAGAGACCCAGTACTTC. Translating gives CASSHHRLAGSQETQYF.

This chain connects TRBV30 to TRBJ1-2; possible D gene TRBD1, 6 bases. Germline values: CDR1 GTSNPN, CDR2 SVGIG (reference sequence). The ends were cut back, 0 bases at V and 4 bases at J, with 9 bases in the middle. The CDR3 has 13 amino acids. CDR3 residues: CAWSVGQIYGYTF. The CDR3 nucleotides are TGTGCCTGGAGTGTCGGACAGATCTATGGCTACACCTTC.

The chain employs TRBV18 and TRBJ2-5; D is uncertain. This CDR3 spans 13 amino acids. Looked up from germline, CDR1 is KGHSH and CDR2 is LQKENI. V was cut by 1 base and J by 3 bases, with 6 bases left in between. The CDR3 DNA sequence: TGTGCCAGCTCACCACTGGTAAAAGAGACCCAGTACTTC. Encoded protein: CASSPLVKETQYF.

The chain combines TRBV2 with TRBJ2-5, with TRBD1 matching over 8 bases. The CDR3 runs to 15 residues. V was pared by 6 bases and J by 4 bases, with 10 bases of the junction left unmatched. Looked up from germline, CDR1 is SNHLY and CDR2 is FYNNEI. CDR3 residues: CASSVDRGSVETQYF. The CDR3 nucleotides read TGTGCCAGCAGCGTCGACAGGGGATCGGTAGAGACCCAGTACTTC.

This rearrangement joins TRBV5-1 to TRBJ2-7; a possible D gene is TRBD1 (6 bases). CDR1 is SGHRS, CDR2 YFSETQ, per germline. V was pared by 7 bases and J by 3 bases, with 17 bases between. The CDR3 is 14 residues long. CDR3 in amino acids: CASGAVGAIYEQYF. The CDR3 DNA is TGCGCCAGCGGAGCCGTGGGGGCCATCTACGAGCAGTACTTC.

This sequence joins TRBV7-6 and TRBJ2-3; D possibly matches TRBD1 or TRBD2 (5 bases each). Trimming pared 3 bases from V and 6 bases from J, leaving 7 bases between. The CDR3 length is 12 residues. CDR1 is SGHVS and CDR2 is FNYEAQ in the germline V gene. The CDR3 bases are TGTGCCAGCAGCTTCGGGGCGGATACGCAGTATTTT. Translation gives CASSFGADTQYF.

This clone showed up just once. The V gene is TRBV2, the J gene TRBJ1-5; tentatively, D is TRBD1 (5 bases). Germline CDR1 reads SNHLY; CDR2 reads FYNNEI. V was clipped by 3 bases and J by 2 bases, with 14 bases between them. The CDR3 is 16 residues long. The CDR3 sequence is CASSEGRLRGNQPQHF. DNA for the CDR3: TGTGCCAGCAGTGAGGGACGGCTCCGAGGCAATCAGCCCCAGCATTTT.

The gene calls are TRBV6-6 and TRBJ1-6; D gene uncertain. Germline CDR1 reads MNHNY; CDR2 reads SVGAGI (reference sequence). This CDR3 has 15 amino acids. Trimming removed 0 bases at V and 8 bases at J, with 11 bases between. CDR3 sequence (DNA): TGTGCCAGCAGTTACTCGGAGGACGGTTATTCACCCCTCCACTTT. Protein product: CASSYSEDGYSPLHF.

This rearrangement joins TRBV30 to TRBJ2-3; 9 bases are a match to TRBD2. J lost 1 base, V lost 0 bases, and 5 bases had no gene match. The germline gives CDR1 GTSNPN, CDR2 SVGIG (reference sequence). The CDR3 is 16 residues long. CDR3 bases: TGTGCCTGGAGTGTACGAAGACTAGCGGGCACAGATACGCAGTATTTT. Translated, it gives CAWSVRRLAGTDTQYF.

The count of this clone is one. V and J are TRBV11-2 and TRBJ2-5; TRBD2 is a possible D gene (6 bases). The germline V gene encodes CDR1 SGHAT and CDR2 FQNNGV. Trimming cost V 1 base and J 5 bases, with 11 bases left between them. The CDR3 is made up of 14 amino acids. The CDR3 region has the DNA TGTGCCAGCAGCTTAGGTACCGGAGGGGAGACCCAGTACTTC. It translates to CASSLGTGGETQYF.

The chain couples TRBV5-6 to TRBJ2-7, with D perhaps TRBD2 (6 bases). V was clipped by 3 bases and J by 7 bases, with 17 bases between them. This CDR3 is 14 amino acids long. CDR1 and CDR2 from the germline V gene are SGHDT and YYEEEE. CDR3: CASSSGLTVWEQYF. CDR3 nucleotides: TGTGCCAGCAGCTCGGGACTCACGGTGTGGGAGCAGTACTTC.